These 8 T cell receptor beta chains came from one sample sequenced in a study of T cell responses to AZD1222 COVID-19 vaccine. The data were produced by immunoSEQ multiplex PCR, yet TCRdb's version contains in-frame clones alone and is incomplete. This table has some 130,000 clones, about 90% appearing once. The specimen was peripheral blood, collected 28 days after the second AZD1222 dose. The origin of the receptors is an adult who received the AZD1222 COVID-19 vaccine.

The DNA of the CDR3 is TGTGCCAGCAGCGTAGACGGATCGGGGGCGCTGTTACCTCTTAACTATGGCTACACCTTC. This gives the protein CASSVDGSGALLPLNYGYTF. The rearrangement joins TRBV9 to TRBJ1-2; possible D gene TRBD1, 6 bases. V was shortened by 0 bases and J by 1 base, with 25 bases between the two germline ends. Looked up from germline, CDR1 is SGDLS and CDR2 is YYNGEE. This CDR3 is 20 amino acids long. Together with reference TRBV9 and TRBJ1-2, the CDR3 gives the full variable domain: DSGVTQTPKHLITATGQRVTLRCSPRSGDLSVYWYQQSLDQGLQFLIQYYNGEERAKGNILERFSAQQFPDLHSELNLSSLELGDSALYFCASSVDGSGALLPLNYGYTFGSGTRLTVV.

The chain carries TRBV5-1 and TRBJ2-3, with D possibly called TRBD1 or TRBD2 (6 bases each). In germline, CDR1 is SGHRS, CDR2 YFSETQ. Trimming took 5 bases from V and 3 from J, leaving 16 bases between them. This CDR3 region has 15 residues. The CDR3 sequence is CASSTTGDMTDTQYF. The CDR3 region has the DNA TGCGCCAGCAGTACCACGGGGGACATGACAGATACGCAGTATTTT.

The chain is built from TRBV27 and TRBJ2-5; TRBD1 is a possible D gene (6 bases). The V gene lost 4 bases and the J gene lost 7 bases, with 19 bases spanning the gap. CDR1 is MNHEY and CDR2 is SMNVEV in the germline V gene (reference sequence). This CDR3 region has 15 residues. CDR3: CASSSGQLPLGTQYF. CDR3 sequence (DNA): TGTGCCAGCAGTTCTGGACAGCTACCTTTAGGGACCCAGTACTTC.

The CDR3 sequence is CASSQGHYSNQPQHF. In DNA, the CDR3 is TGCGCCAGCAGCCAAGGGCACTATAGCAATCAGCCCCAGCATTTT. V usage is TRBV4-1 and J usage is TRBJ1-5; D gene unclear. The germline V and J ends were trimmed by 1 base and 0 bases, with 7 bases remaining between them. This CDR3 spans 15 amino acids. Germline CDR1 is MGHRA and CDR2 is YSYEKL.

The rearrangement uses TRBV3-1 (or the pseudogene TRBV3-2) and TRBJ2-5; a weak D match, TRBD2 (5 bases). Per germline, CDR1 LGHDT and CDR2 YNNKEL (reference sequence). The CDR3 runs to 14 residues. V lost 4 bases to trimming and J lost 1 base, with 10 bases between them. CDR3 nucleotide sequence: TGTGCCAGCAGCCCCTCAGGACTCCAAGAGACCCAGTACTTC. Encoded protein: CASSPSGLQETQYF.

The chain couples TRBV27 to TRBJ1-5, with D possibly being TRBD1 (5 bases). Trimming pared 8 bases from V and 4 bases from J, leaving 12 bases between. CDR1 and CDR2 from the germline V gene are MNHEY and SMNVEV (reference sequence). This CDR3 spans 13 amino acids. The CDR3 nucleotides are TGTGCCAGCTCTCAGGGAAGGAATCAGCCCCAGCATTTT. Amino acids: CASSQGRNQPQHF.

The rearrangement links TRBV29-1 to TRBJ1-1; D not certain. Germline V CDR1 and CDR2: SQVTM, ANQGSEA. The germline V and J ends were trimmed by 3 bases and 0 bases, with 5 bases remaining between them. There are 12 residues in the CDR3. DNA of the CDR3: TGCAGCGTTGACACCTTGAACACTGAAGCTTTCTTT. As protein: CSVDTLNTEAFF. Drawing the rest from reference TRBV29-1 and TRBJ1-1, the complete variable domain is SAVISQKPSRDICQRGTSLTIQCQVDSQVTMMFWYRQQPGQSLTLIATANQGSEATYESGFVIDKFPISRPNLTFSTLTVSNMSPEDSSIYLCSVDTLNTEAFFGQGTRLTVV.

This clone was seen only a few times. V and J are TRBV14 and TRBJ2-1, with 8 bases that match TRBD2. CDR1 is SGHDN, CDR2 FVKESK, per germline. The CDR3 is 14 residues long. Germline trimming cut 4 bases from V and 5 bases from J; bases unmatched to any gene: 4. CDR3 nucleotide sequence: TGTGCCAGCAGCCCGGGACTAGGGGACAATGAGCAGTTCTTC. Translation gives CASSPGLGDNEQFF.